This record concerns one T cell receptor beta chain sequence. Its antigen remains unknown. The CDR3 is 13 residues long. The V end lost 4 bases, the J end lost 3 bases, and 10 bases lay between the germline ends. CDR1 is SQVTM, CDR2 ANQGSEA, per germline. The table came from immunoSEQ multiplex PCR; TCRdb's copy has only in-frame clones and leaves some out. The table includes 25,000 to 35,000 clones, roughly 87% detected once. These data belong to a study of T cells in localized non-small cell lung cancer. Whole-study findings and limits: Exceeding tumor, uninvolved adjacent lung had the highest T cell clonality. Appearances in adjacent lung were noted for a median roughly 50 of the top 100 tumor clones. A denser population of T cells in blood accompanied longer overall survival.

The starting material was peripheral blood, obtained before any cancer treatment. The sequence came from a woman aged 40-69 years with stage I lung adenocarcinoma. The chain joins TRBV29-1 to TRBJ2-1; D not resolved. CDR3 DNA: TGCAGCGTTGTAGGTACTCACTACAATGAGCAGTTCTTC. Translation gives CSVVGTHYNEQFF.